This T cell receptor (beta chain) derives from a study of T cells in Graves' hyperthyroidism and ophthalmopathy. Trimming left V 8 bases short and J 5 bases short, with 22 bases between. From germline, CDR1 is SQVTM and CDR2 ANQGSEA. This CDR3 has 14 amino acids. The investigators amplified TCR beta CDR3 regions from RNA transcripts. An initial round of RT-PCR targeting the TCR CDR3 relied on the HTBI primer set. TCRdb fed the multiplex PCR reads into MiXCR, producing one record per CDR3 protein. Of 550,000 to 700,000 distinct CDR3 sequences listed, about 43% were seen once; the top ten hold around 20%. Exclusion of a patient resulted from uncontrolled infection, other autoimmune disease, pregnancy or lactation.

This sequence was found in an adult woman with Graves' disease, either hyperthyroidism or ophthalmopathy (not recorded which). Material for sequencing was peripheral blood or thyroid tissue (not recorded which). V and J are TRBV29-1 and TRBJ2-7; possibly TRBD1 for D (6 bases). The CDR3 nucleotides are TGCAGCTTATTGGTGGGCAGGGGAAACGACGAGCAGTACTTC. Amino acid sequence: CSLLVGRGNDEQYF.